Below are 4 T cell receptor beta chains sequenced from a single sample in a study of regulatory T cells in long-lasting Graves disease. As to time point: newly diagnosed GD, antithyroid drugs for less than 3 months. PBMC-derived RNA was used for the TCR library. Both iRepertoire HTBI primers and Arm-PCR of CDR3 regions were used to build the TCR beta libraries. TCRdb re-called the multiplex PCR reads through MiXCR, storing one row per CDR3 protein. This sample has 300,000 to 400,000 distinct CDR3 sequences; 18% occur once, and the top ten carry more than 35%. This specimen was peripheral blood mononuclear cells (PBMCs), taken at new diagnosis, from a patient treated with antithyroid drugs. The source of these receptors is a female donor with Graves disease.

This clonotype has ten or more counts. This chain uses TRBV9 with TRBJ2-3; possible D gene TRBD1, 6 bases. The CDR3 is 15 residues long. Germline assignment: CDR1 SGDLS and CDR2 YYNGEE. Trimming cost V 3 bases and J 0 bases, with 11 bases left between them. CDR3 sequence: CASSAHQGSTDTQYF. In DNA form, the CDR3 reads TGTGCCAGCAGCGCGCACCAGGGGAGCACAGATACGCAGTATTTT.

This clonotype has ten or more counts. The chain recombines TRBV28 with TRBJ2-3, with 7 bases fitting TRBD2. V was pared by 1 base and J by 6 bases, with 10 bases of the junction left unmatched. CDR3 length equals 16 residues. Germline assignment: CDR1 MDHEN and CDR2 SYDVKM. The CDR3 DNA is TGTGCCAGCAGTTTATCCGGGTCCTGGGGGGGGGATACGCAGTATTTT. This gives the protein CASSLSGSWGGDTQYF. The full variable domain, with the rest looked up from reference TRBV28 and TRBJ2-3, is DVKVTQSSRYLVKRTGEKVFLECVQDMDHENMFWYRQDPGLGLRLIYFSYDVKMKEKGDIPEGYSVSREKKERFSLILESASTNQTSMYLCASSLSGSWGGDTQYFGPGTRLTVL.

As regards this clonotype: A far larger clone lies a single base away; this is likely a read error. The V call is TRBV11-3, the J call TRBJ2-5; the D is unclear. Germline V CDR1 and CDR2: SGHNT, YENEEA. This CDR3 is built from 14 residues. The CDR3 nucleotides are TGTGCCGGCAGCCAAGATCGTGGGAAAGAGACCCAGTACTTC. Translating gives CAGSQDRGKETQYF.

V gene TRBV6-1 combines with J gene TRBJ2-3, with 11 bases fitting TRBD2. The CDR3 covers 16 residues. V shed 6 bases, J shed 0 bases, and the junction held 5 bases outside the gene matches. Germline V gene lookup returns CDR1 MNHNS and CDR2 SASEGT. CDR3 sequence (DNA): TGTGCCAGCAGGGGGACTAGCGGTCCTAGCACAGATACGCAGTATTTT. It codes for CASRGTSGPSTDTQYF.